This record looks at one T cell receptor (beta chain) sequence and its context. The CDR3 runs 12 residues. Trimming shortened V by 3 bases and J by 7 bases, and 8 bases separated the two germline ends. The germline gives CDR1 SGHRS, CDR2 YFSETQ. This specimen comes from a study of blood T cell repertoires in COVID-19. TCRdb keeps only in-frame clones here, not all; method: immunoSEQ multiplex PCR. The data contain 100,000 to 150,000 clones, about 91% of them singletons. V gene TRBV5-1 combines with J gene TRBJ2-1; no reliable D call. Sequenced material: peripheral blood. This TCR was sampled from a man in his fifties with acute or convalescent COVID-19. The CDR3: CASSSPSNEQFF. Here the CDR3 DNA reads TGCGCCAGCAGCTCCCCTTCTAATGAGCAGTTCTTC.